This T cell receptor beta chain was sequenced for a study of shared clonotypes between healthy human individuals. Germline V CDR1 and CDR2: SGHNT, YYREEE (reference sequence). The CDR3 has 14 amino acids. V lost 4 bases to trimming and J lost 5 bases; unmatched junction nucleotides: 5. A note on this clone: Its antigen is unknown.

Whole-study results and caveats: Clonotype sharing among donors was expected to depend on sequencing depth.

Libraries were prepared by immunoSEQ multiplex PCR; TCRdb keeps only in-frame clonotypes and omits some of them. The sample holds hundreds of thousands of clones, roughly 79% seen once. This receptor was taken from a woman aged 40 to 49 in good health. Some clones in this sample may be carry-over from other donors' samples. Sample: PBMCs. The chain joins TRBV5-4 to TRBJ1-4; 7 bases align to TRBD1. The CDR3 loop is CASSRQGGNEKLFF. The DNA for the CDR3 is TGTGCCAGCAGCCGCCAGGGGGGGAATGAAAAACTGTTTTTT. Full variable domain (missing parts from reference TRBV5-4 and TRBJ1-4): ETGVTQSPTHLIKTRGQQVTLRCSSQSGHNTVSWYQQALGQGPQFIFQYYREEENGRGNFPPRFSGLQFPNYSSELNVNALELDDSALYLCASSRQGGNEKLFFGSGTQLSVL.